These 9 T cell receptor beta chains came from one sample sequenced in a study of OX40 agonist ivuxolimab in advanced cancers. Some clones are missing from TCRdb's copy, which holds only in-frame ones; the method was immunoSEQ multiplex PCR. The sample records around 78,000 clones, approximately 92% being singletons. The specimen comprised CD4+ or CD8+ T cells sorted from blood, sampled in a trial of the OX40 agonist ivuxolimab. These receptors all stem from an adult with an advanced solid tumor such as melanoma, head and neck, liver or kidney cancer.

This clone came up once. This chain joins TRBV10-3 and TRBJ1-6; D unresolved. Per the germline V gene, CDR1 is ENHRY and CDR2 is SYGVKD. With 7 bases removed from V and 10 bases from J, the gap between germline ends came to 14 bases. CDR3 length equals 13 residues. The CDR3 spells CAITRGEESPLHF. In DNA form, the CDR3 reads TGTGCCATCACCCGAGGAGAGGAATCACCCCTCCACTTT.

The V and J genes are TRBV30 and TRBJ2-1, with 8 positions matching TRBD1. This CDR3 spans 15 amino acids. The germline V gene encodes CDR1 GTSNPN and CDR2 SVGIG (reference sequence). Trimming removed 1 base from V and 10 bases from J; junction bases left unmatched: 12. The chain's CDR3 is CAWSAKGAAGGEQFF. In DNA form, the CDR3 reads TGTGCCTGGAGTGCAAAGGGGGCGGCAGGGGGCGAGCAGTTCTTC.

The rearrangement joins TRBV7-9 to TRBJ1-2, with a possible D match to TRBD1 (6 bases). The CDR3 is made up of 12 amino acids. V was shortened by 5 bases and J by 5 bases, with 9 bases between the two germline ends. CDR1 and CDR2 (germline): SEHNR, FQNEAQ (reference sequence). The CDR3 loop reads CASSRDTYGYTF. For the CDR3, the DNA is TGTGCCAGCAGCCGGGACACGTATGGCTACACCTTC.

This clone was seen a few times. Different DNA sequences within this sample yield the same CDR3. The chain couples TRBV27 to TRBJ2-3, with 14 bases lining up with TRBD2. This CDR3 contains 15 residues. Germline-derived CDR1 and CDR2 are MNHEY and SMNVEV (reference sequence). Trimming at V came to 5 bases and at J to 4 bases, leaving 2 bases not matched to a gene. CDR3 DNA sequence: TGTGCCAGCAGTCGACTAGCGGGAGGGGCAGATACGCAGTATTTT. It is translated as CASSRLAGGADTQYF.

The chain combines TRBV11-3 with TRBJ2-7, with TRBD2 as a possible D gene (6 bases). Trimming took 5 bases from V and 1 from J, leaving 18 bases between them. Germline-derived CDR1 and CDR2 are SGHNT and YENEEA. This CDR3 comprises 16 residues. The CDR3 region has the DNA TGTGCCAGCAGCCCCGGGAATACGGGACTTTCCTACGAGCAGTACTTC. Its protein is CASSPGNTGLSYEQYF.

V usage is TRBV5-4 and J usage is TRBJ2-1; tentatively, D is TRBD2 (6 bases). Germline V gene sequence: CDR1 SGHNT, CDR2 YYREEE (reference sequence). CDR3 length: 14 amino acids. V shed 1 base and J shed 6 bases, with 11 bases lying between them. CDR3 residues: CASSLYGGRNEQFF. For the CDR3, the DNA is TGTGCCAGCAGCTTGTACGGGGGTCGCAATGAGCAGTTCTTC.

The chain combines TRBV9 with TRBJ2-3, with 7 positions matching TRBD2. The V gene's germline CDR1 is SGDLS and CDR2 YYNGEE. The J segment lost 6 bases and the V segment lost 4 bases, leaving 8 bases of the junction unmatched. The CDR3 is 14 amino acids. CDR3 nucleotides: TGTGCCAGCAGCTCTCGGGGAGGGTCGGATACGCAGTATTTT. Residues: CASSSRGGSDTQYF.

The V gene is TRBV13, the J gene TRBJ2-5; D possibly corresponds to TRBD2 (6 bases). Looked up from germline, CDR1 is PRHDT and CDR2 is FYEKMQ (reference sequence). The V end was cut by 5 bases, the J end by 4 bases, with 14 bases between. This CDR3 is built from 14 residues. Here the CDR3 reads CASSPEGWGETQYF. The CDR3 DNA is TGTGCCAGCAGCCCGGAGGGCTGGGGAGAGACCCAGTACTTC. Full variable domain (remainder filled in from reference TRBV13 and TRBJ2-5): AAGVIQSPRHLIKEKRETATLKCYPIPRHDTVYWYQQGPGQDPQFLISFYEKMQSDKGSIPDRFSAQQFSDYHSELNMSSLELGDSALYFCASSPEGWGETQYFGPGTRLLVL.

CDR3 residues: CASSGGVGNQPQHF. DNA of the CDR3: TGTGCCAGCAGCGGGGGGGTGGGCAATCAGCCCCAGCATTTT. The chain employs TRBV6-6 and TRBJ1-5; D perhaps matches TRBD1 (5 bases). This CDR3 is built from 14 residues. The V gene lost 6 bases and the J gene lost 2 bases, with 11 bases spanning the gap. The germline CDR1 and CDR2 sequences are MNHNY and SVGAGI (reference sequence).